The 24 T cell receptor beta chains given below trace back to one sample, sequenced in a study of identical twins. TCRdb redid the calling of the 5' RACE reads with MiXCR, one entry per CDR3 protein. The sample lists 600,000 to 800,000 distinct CDR3 sequences, around 20% occurring once. The sample was also reused in another study, on T cells expressing NK-cell markers.

Sequenced sample: PBMCs. These receptors were collected from a woman between 18 and 30 years old in good health.

V usage is TRBV12-3 or TRBV12-4 and J usage is TRBJ2-5, with 8 bases lining up with TRBD2. This CDR3 is built from 14 residues. V was pared by 5 bases and J by 1 base, with 3 bases of the junction left unmatched. The DNA for the CDR3 is TGTGCCAGCAGTCGACTAGCGCTCCAAGAGACCCAGTACTTC. Translated, it gives CASSRLALQETQYF.

V is TRBV20-1 and J is TRBJ2-7; TRBD1 matches at 10 bases. The ends lost 2 bases at V and 4 bases at J; junction bases unmatched: 5. This CDR3 region has 14 residues. The germline V gene encodes CDR1 DFQATT and CDR2 SNEGSKA (reference sequence). The chain's CDR3 is CSARSRDRGYEQYF. For the CDR3, the DNA is TGCAGTGCTAGATCGCGGGACAGGGGTTACGAGCAGTACTTC.

This clonotype was recorded at least ten times. The chain couples TRBV5-6 to TRBJ2-1; D is perhaps TRBD1 (5 bases). Trimming took off 5 bases at V and 12 bases at J, with 12 bases between the two ends. This CDR3 is built from 11 residues. Germline lookup yields CDR1 SGHDT and CDR2 YYEEEE. The CDR3, as DNA: TGTGCCAGCAGTTCAGGGTTGGGGCAGTTCTTC. Translation gives CASSSGLGQFF.

In its sample, this clonotype was seen a few times. The chain carries TRBV15 and TRBJ2-5, with no clear D. Germline-derived CDR1 and CDR2 are LNHNV and YYDKDF (reference sequence). Between the trimmed V and J ends, which lost 8 bases and 2 bases, there was a span of 21 bases. The length of the CDR3 is 16 residues. CDR3 protein: CATLEFGLTKQETQYF. DNA of the CDR3: TGTGCCACCCTAGAGTTTGGTCTCACGAAACAAGAGACCCAGTACTTC.

The genes are TRBV11-2 and TRBJ2-1, with D uncertain. The CDR3 runs 13 residues. Germline values: CDR1 SGHAT, CDR2 FQNNGV. V was cut by 5 bases and J by 5 bases, with 10 bases left in between. CDR3 loop: CASSLEYNNEQFF. The CDR3 DNA reads TGTGCCAGCAGCCTTGAGTACAACAATGAGCAGTTCTTC. Together with reference TRBV11-2 and TRBJ2-1, the CDR3 gives the full variable domain: EAGVAQSPRYKIIEKRQSVAFWCNPISGHATLYWYQQILGQGPKLLIQFQNNGVVDDSQLPKDRFSAERLKGVDSTLKIQPAKLEDSAVYLCASSLEYNNEQFFGPGTRLTVL.

V and J are TRBV12-5 and TRBJ2-5; 7 bases agree with TRBD1. The CDR3 consists of 14 residues. Germline CDR1 is LGHNT and CDR2 is FRNRAP. After removal of 1 base from V and 1 base from J, the junction contained 0 bases not matched to a gene. The CDR3 DNA follows: TGTGCTAGTGGTTTGGGGGACAGCCAAGAGACCCAGTACTTC. The encoded protein is CASGLGDSQETQYF.

This clonotype was seen a handful of times. The rearrangement links TRBV9 to TRBJ2-1, with 11 bases identical to TRBD2. The CDR3 is 12 residues long. Trimming at V came to 7 bases and at J to 7 bases, leaving 1 base not matched to a gene. CDR1 and CDR2 (germline): SGDLS, YYNGEE. The CDR3 spells CASSSGRNEQFF. DNA for the CDR3: TGTGCCAGCTCTAGCGGGAGGAATGAGCAGTTCTTC.

The CDR3 region is CASSPGQSLKYEQYF. In DNA form, the CDR3 reads TGTGCCAGCAGTCCCGGACAGAGCCTTAAATACGAGCAGTACTTC. V is TRBV12-3 or TRBV12-4 and J is TRBJ2-7; D is possibly TRBD1 (6 bases). The CDR3 extends over 15 amino acids. Trimming removed 5 bases from V and 4 bases from J, with 18 bases in between.

The chain carries TRBV7-3 and TRBJ2-7; tentative D call: TRBD1 (6 bases). V lost 5 bases, J lost 5 bases, and 16 bases lay in between. From germline, CDR1 is SGHTA and CDR2 FQGTGA. The CDR3 contains 14 residues. The CDR3 nucleotides read TGTGCCAGCAGCGCCTCTCGGGACACCAACGAGCAGTACTTC. It encodes CASSASRDTNEQYF.

The table lists this clonotype with a few counts. V and J are TRBV13 and TRBJ2-1; 7 nucleotides match TRBD2. CDR3 length: 16 amino acids. The V and J ends lost 5 bases and 5 bases, in that order; junction bases with no gene match: 12. Per the germline V gene, CDR1 is PRHDT and CDR2 is FYEKMQ (reference sequence). CDR3 sequence (DNA): TGTGCCAGCAGCCCCCCCGGGCTAGCGGTCCACAATGAGCAGTTCTTC. Translation gives CASSPPGLAVHNEQFF. Using reference TRBV13 and TRBJ2-1 for the parts outside the CDR3, the full variable domain is AAGVIQSPRHLIKEKRETATLKCYPIPRHDTVYWYQQGPGQDPQFLISFYEKMQSDKGSIPDRFSAQQFSDYHSELNMSSLELGDSALYFCASSPPGLAVHNEQFFGPGTRLTVL.

Only a few counts were recorded for this clonotype. V and J are TRBV4-3 and TRBJ2-3; 9 bases align to TRBD2. Germline V gene data show CDR1 as LGHNA and CDR2 as YSLEER. The CDR3 spans 14 residues. V shed 3 bases and J 9 bases; nucleotides not matched to a gene: 7. CDR3 DNA: TGCGCCAGCAGCCAGAAGTTAGCGGGAGTAACGCAGTATTTT. Protein product: CASSQKLAGVTQYF.

This clonotype was detected only a few times. This chain uses TRBV20-1 with TRBJ2-7; D remains ambiguous. Trimming took 5 bases from V and 0 from J, leaving 11 bases between them. This CDR3 comprises 13 residues. Germline CDR1 reads DFQATT; CDR2 reads SNEGSKA (reference sequence). CDR3 bases: TGCAGTGCTGTGCTACGGATCTCCTACGAGCAGTACTTC. Encoded protein: CSAVLRISYEQYF.

V and J are TRBV7-2 and TRBJ2-7, with TRBD1 as a possible D gene (5 bases). CDR1 and CDR2 from the germline V gene are SGHTA and FQGNSA. V lost 1 base to trimming and J lost 3 bases, with 13 bases between them. The length of the CDR3 is 15 residues. The CDR3 reads CASSLVQGRNYEQYF. CDR3 DNA sequence: TGTGCCAGCAGCTTAGTCCAGGGCCGGAACTACGAGCAGTACTTC.

This clonotype was counted only a few times. The V gene is TRBV5-5, the J gene TRBJ2-3, with TRBD1 identical over 12 bases. The V gene end was trimmed by 4 bases and the J gene end by 8 bases; junction bases not matched to a gene: 14. The CDR3 spans 17 residues. Germline CDR1 and CDR2: SGHKS and YYEKEE (reference sequence). The CDR3 DNA follows: TGTGCCAGCAGCATACTCCCCCGGGACAGGGGGCCAGCTACGCAGTATTTT. This gives the protein CASSILPRDRGPATQYF. Looking up the rest from reference TRBV5-5 and TRBJ2-3 gives the full variable domain: DAGVTQSPTHLIKTRGQQVTLRCSPISGHKSVSWYQQVLGQGPQFIFQYYEKEERGRGNFPDRFSARQFPNYSSELNVNALLLGDSALYLCASSILPRDRGPATQYFGPGTRLTVL.

This clonotype came up many times. The chain uses TRBV29-1 and TRBJ2-3; D remains unclear. V gave up 0 bases and J gave up 3 bases, with 7 bases separating them. There are 13 residues in the CDR3. CDR1 is SQVTM, CDR2 ANQGSEA, per germline. The CDR3 is CSVEDLLTDTQYF. Written as DNA, the CDR3 is TGCAGCGTTGAAGATTTGCTAACAGATACGCAGTATTTT.

This clonotype has a handful of counts. The V call is TRBV7-8, the J call TRBJ1-1, with unresolved D. The CDR3 covers 12 residues. V lost 5 bases, J lost 6 bases, and 10 bases lay in between. Germline values: CDR1 SGHVS, CDR2 FQNEAQ. The DNA for the CDR3 is TGTGCCAGCAGCCACCTCGCCTCTGAAGCTTTCTTT. Its translation: CASSHLASEAFF.

This clonotype was recorded a few times. V is TRBV12-3 or TRBV12-4 and J is TRBJ2-6; D unresolved. The CDR3 spans 15 residues. The V gene lost 2 bases and the J gene lost 0 bases, with 5 bases spanning the gap. In DNA, the CDR3 is TGTGCCAGCAGTTTAAGATTCTCTGGGGCCAACGTCCTGACTTTC. It translates to CASSLRFSGANVLTF.

The rearrangement joins TRBV5-6 to TRBJ2-7; D not certain. The V and J ends lost 3 bases and 5 bases respectively, with 12 bases between them. This CDR3 is built from 13 residues. Germline V gene data show CDR1 as SGHDT and CDR2 as YYEEEE. This CDR3 is CASSWAGMDEQYF. The CDR3 region has the DNA TGTGCCAGCAGCTGGGCAGGTATGGACGAGCAGTACTTC. Drawing the rest from reference TRBV5-6 and TRBJ2-7, the complete variable domain is DAGVTQSPTHLIKTRGQQVTLRCSPKSGHDTVSWYQQALGQGPQFIFQYYEEEERQRGNFPDRFSGHQFPNYSSELNVNALLLGDSALYLCASSWAGMDEQYFGPGTRLTVT.

The table lists this clonotype with a few counts. V is TRBV20-1 and J is TRBJ2-7, with D uncertain. The V end was cut by 7 bases, the J end by 3 bases, with 7 bases between. CDR1 DFQATT and CDR2 SNEGSKA come from the germline V gene (reference sequence). The CDR3 extends over 10 amino acids. This CDR3 reads CSVPIYEQYF. The DNA for the CDR3 is TGCAGTGTCCCGATCTACGAGCAGTACTTC.

The chain joins TRBV19 to TRBJ1-2; the D gene is possibly TRBD1 (6 bases). Germline V lookup: CDR1 LNHDA, CDR2 SQIVND (reference sequence). The V and J ends lost 7 bases and 4 bases respectively, with 13 bases between them. The CDR3 sequence is 13 residues long. The CDR3 DNA sequence: TGTGCCAGTACTCCGACAGGCGTCTATGGCTACACCTTC. Its protein product is CASTPTGVYGYTF.

This clonotype was counted at least ten times. The gene calls are TRBV25-1 and TRBJ2-1; maybe TRBD1 (6 bases). Deletions cut 8 bases from V and 5 bases from J, with 19 bases between. This CDR3 region has 15 residues. CDR1 and CDR2 from the germline V gene are MGHDK and SYGVNS. This CDR3 reads CASGRTANRDNEQFF. In DNA form, the CDR3 reads TGTGCCAGCGGCAGGACAGCTAACCGCGACAATGAGCAGTTCTTC.

This clonotype was found a few times. CDR3 sequence reads: CASSTRLAGAYEQYF. The CDR3 DNA reads TGTGCCAGCAGTACAAGACTAGCGGGAGCTTACGAGCAGTACTTC. The genes are TRBV12-3 or TRBV12-4 and TRBJ2-7, with 12 bases that match TRBD2. The CDR3 consists of 15 residues. After removal of 5 bases from V and 4 bases from J, the junction contained 6 bases not matched to a gene.

This clonotype has just a few counts. The chain combines TRBV5-1 with TRBJ2-5; 9 bases map to TRBD2. The length of the CDR3 is 18 residues. Germline CDR1 and CDR2: SGHRS and YFSETQ. V lost 1 base to trimming and J lost 4 bases; unmatched junction nucleotides: 14. The CDR3 nucleotides are TGCGCCAGCAGCTTGAATGGACCGGGACTAGCATTCGGAGAGACCCAGTACTTC. Its protein is CASSLNGPGLAFGETQYF. Full variable domain (remainder filled in from reference TRBV5-1 and TRBJ2-5): KAGVTQTPRYLIKTRGQQVTLSCSPISGHRSVSWYQQTPGQGLQFLFEYFSETQRNKGNFPGRFSGRQFSNSRSEMNVSTLELGDSALYLCASSLNGPGLAFGETQYFGPGTRLLVL.

This clonotype was seen repeatedly, ten times or more. The V and J genes are TRBV5-6 and TRBJ2-4; D not certain. Germline assignment: CDR1 SGHDT and CDR2 YYEEEE. There are 15 residues in the CDR3. The germline V and J ends were trimmed by 0 bases and 6 bases, with 13 bases remaining between them. In nucleotides, the CDR3 is TGTGCCAGCAGCTTGGCCGGTGGATTGGGAAACATTCAGTACTTC. The encoded protein is CASSLAGGLGNIQYF.